This entry describes one TCR beta chain. Antigen specificity is unknown. The data belong to a study of T cells expressing NK-cell markers. Study in general: Underlying the TCR beta repertoires were sorted CD3+CD56+NKG2C+, CD3+CD56+NKG2C- and CD3+CD56-NKG2C+ T cells. Study-wide points: As a fraction of CD8+ T cells, dominant NKG2C+ clonotypes reached roughly 1.0-7.5% in about six donors. Dominance of the CD3+CD56-NKG2C+ fraction by these clonotypes also held in several donors.

The CDR3 spans 13 residues. Germline V gives CDR1 SGHRS, CDR2 YFSETQ. For TCR beta, cDNA was produced by 5'RACE template switching with UMIs. TCRdb reprocessed the 5' RACE reads and stores each CDR3 protein as one record, lacking DNA. Recorded for this sample: about 540,000 distinct CDR3 sequences. The J gene is TRBJ2-1, the V gene TRBV5-1. The TCR sequence derives from a man aged 18 to 30 in good health. The sequencing input was blood T cells: a sorted CD56 or NKG2C T cell subset, CD4+ or CD8+ T cells, or bulk PBMC T cells (not recorded which). This CDR3 is CASSLGTTNEQFF.